This is a list of T cell receptor beta chains from one sample in a study of shared clonotypes between healthy human individuals. Sequenced by immunoSEQ multiplex PCR; TCRdb stores in-frame clones only, minus some. The table has about 690,000 clones, around 91% seen once. What was sequenced was memory CD8+ T cells from PBMCs. The receptors originated from a man between 18 and 35 years old in good health. Some clones in this sample may be carry-over from other donors' samples. CDR3s include the opening cysteine and the closing phenylalanine or tryptophan. A D gene is named only where the DNA matches it firmly. Clone sizes are given selectively: once, few, many, or a class where the clone is expanded.

>TRBD1|TRBJ2-1|TRBV5-5|-
TGTGCCAGCAGCTTGGTAGGGACAGGCTCCTACAATGAGCAGTTCTTC
CASSLVGTGSYNEQFF
>-|TRBJ2-7|TRBV7-2|-
TGTGCCAGCAGCTTAGGACGGGACGAGCAGTACTTC
CASSLGRDEQYF
>TRBD2|TRBJ2-7|TRBV7-9|few
TGTGCCAGCAGCGGGGGGTTGCGGGAGTACCACGAGCAGTACTTC
CASSGGLREYHEQYF
>-|TRBJ1-2|TRBV14|-
TGTGCCAGCAGCCAAAACGGCCCTGATGGCTACACCTTC
CASSQNGPDGYTF
>-|TRBJ2-5|TRBV6-5|-
TGTGCCAGCATCGCATGGGTAAACACACAAGAGACCCAGTACTTC
CASIAWVNTQETQYF
>-|TRBJ1-1|TRBV7-3|-
TGTGCCAGCAGCTCCTTTAAGGGAGGGGCTGAAGCTTTCTTT
CASSSFKGGAEAFF
>TRBD2|TRBJ2-4|TRBV7-9|-
TGTGCCAGCAGCTTAGCGGGACTAGCGGACGGTAGAAACATTCAGTACTTC
CASSLAGLADGRNIQYF
>TRBD2|TRBJ2-7|TRBV10-3|-
TGTGCCATCAGTGAAGCCCCAGCGGGAGGGCCCATCTACGAGCAGTACTTC
CAISEAPAGGPIYEQYF
>TRBD2|TRBJ2-1|TRBV11-2|-
TGTGCCAGCAGCTTAAACGGATACCTAGCGGGAGTTCCCAATGAGCAGTTCTTC
CASSLNGYLAGVPNEQFF
>TRBD1|TRBJ2-5|TRBV7-2|-
TGTGCCAGCAGCCTGACCGGGACAGGGTGGGAGACCCAGTACTTC
CASSLTGTGWETQYF
>-|TRBJ1-2|TRBV7-9|-
TGTGCCAGCAGCTTCCTAGGGGACCCCAAGAAGGGCTACACCTTC
CASSFLGDPKKGYTF
>-|TRBJ1-5|TRBV4-1|-
TGCGCCAGCAGCCAAGGGGGAAGATATAGCAATCAGCCCCAGCATTTT
CASSQGGRYSNQPQHF
>TRBD1|TRBJ1-1|TRBV19|few
TGTGCCAGTAGTAGAGGACAGGGGCCGTCCTTGAACACTGAAGCTTTCTTT
CASSRGQGPSLNTEAFF
>-|TRBJ1-2|TRBV27|-
TGTGCCAGCAGTTCAGGGAACTATGGCTACACCTTC
CASSSGNYGYTF
>-|TRBJ1-1|TRBV15|-
TGTGCCACCAGTAGGACGGCGAACACTGAAGCTTTCTTT
CATSRTANTEAFF
>-|TRBJ2-1|TRBV5-4|-
TGTGCCAGCAGCTTGGCCTGGCAGGGTTACTACAATGAGCAGTTCTTC
CASSLAWQGYYNEQFF
>TRBD1|TRBJ1-5|TRBV9|-
TGTGCCAGCAGCGGCCCGGGACAGATAAATCAGCCCCAGCATTTT
CASSGPGQINQPQHF
>-|TRBJ1-2|TRBV29-1|-
TGCAGCGCTCTCGGGGGGTATTCTGGCTACACCTTC
CSALGGYSGYTF
>-|TRBJ2-6|TRBV10-1|-
TGCGCCATCCAAAAATCCGGGAATACGAAATCTGGGGCCAACGTCCTGACTTTC
CAIQKSGNTKSGANVLTF
>TRBD1|TRBJ2-5|TRBV5-5|-
TGTGCCAGCAGCCTTCGGCCCAACAGGGGGTACCAAGAGACCCAGTACTTC
CASSLRPNRGYQETQYF
>TRBD1|TRBJ2-7|TRBV27|-
TGTGCCAGCAGTTCCGGGACAGGGAACGAGCAGTACTTC
CASSSGTGNEQYF
>-|TRBJ2-3|TRBV2|-
TGTGCCAGCAGTGAAGCGCGAGATAGCACAGATACGCAGTATTTT
CASSEARDSTDTQYF
>TRBD1|TRBJ2-7|TRBV2|-
TGTGCCAGCAGTGAGCCGAGGGGGCTGGGGTACGAGCAGTACTTC
CASSEPRGLGYEQYF
>TRBD1|TRBJ1-6|TRBV15|-
TGTGCCACCCGACAGGGGATACGAAATTCACCCCTCCACTTT
CATRQGIRNSPLHF
>TRBD1|TRBJ2-6|TRBV27|-
TGTGCCAGCAGCCCAGGGCCTGGGACAGCACTTTATAGCGTCCTGACTTTC
CASSPGPGTALYSVLTF
>-|TRBJ2-7|TRBV7-8|-
TGTGCCAGCAGCTTAGAGTGGGGGGAAGACGTAGGGAACTCCTACGAGCAGTACTTC
CASSLEWGEDVGNSYEQYF
>TRBD1|TRBJ1-4|TRBV28|-
TGTGCCAGCAGTTTGTTGACAGGGGGAGGGTCTGAAAAACTGTTTTTT
CASSLLTGGGSEKLFF
>TRBD1|TRBJ1-5|TRBV27|-
TGTGCCAGCAGTTTAAGACAGGGAGTCGGTCAGCCCCAGCATTTT
CASSLRQGVGQPQHF
>-|TRBJ1-2|TRBV19|-
TGTGCCATCTGGTCCATCGATGACTATGGCTACACCTTC
CAIWSIDDYGYTF
>-|TRBJ2-5|TRBV6-5|-
TGTGCCAGCAGTCCCCGTACAGGGAATGGTGAGACCCAGTACTTC
CASSPRTGNGETQYF
>-|TRBJ2-3|TRBV7-6|-
TGTGCCAGCAGCGCCATGGGGCCGCGGGATACGCAGTATTTT
CASSAMGPRDTQYF
>-|TRBJ2-5|TRBV15|once
TGTGCCACCAAGGGTGTCCAAGAGACCCAGTACTTC
CATKGVQETQYF
>TRBD1|TRBJ2-2|TRBV9|-
TGTGCCAGCAGCGTAGCAGAGGGGGCAAAGGCCGGGGAGCTGTTTTTT
CASSVAEGAKAGELFF
>-|TRBJ2-7|TRBV5-6|-
TGTGCCAGCAGTCCTCAGGGTGGACCCCTACGAGAGCAGTACTTC
CASSPQGGPLREQYF
>-|TRBJ2-1|TRBV4-1|-
TGCGCCAGCAGCCAAGGACGCAATGAGCAGTTCTTC
CASSQGRNEQFF
>-|TRBJ2-1|TRBV15|-
TGTGCCACCAGCAGACAAGGCGGGACAGCCCTCTATGAGCAGTTCTTC
CATSRQGGTALYEQFF
>-|TRBJ2-2|TRBV15|-
TGTGCCACCAGCAGAGCCGAGAACACCGGGGAGCTGTTTTTT
CATSRAENTGELFF
>TRBD2|TRBJ2-1|TRBV4-3|-
TGCGCCAGCAGCCCGATGGGAGCGGGAGGGGACAATGAGCAGTTCTTC
CASSPMGAGGDNEQFF
>-|TRBJ1-2|TRBV5-4|-
TGTGCCAGCAGCTTGGAGGTTGAAGGGGTCCGGCTCGGCTACACCTTC
CASSLEVEGVRLGYTF
>TRBD2|TRBJ2-2|TRBV9|-
TGTGCCAGCAGCGCTCCTAGCGGGAGAGGCACCGGGGAGCTGTTTTTT
CASSAPSGRGTGELFF
>-|TRBJ2-5|TRBV7-9|-
TGTGCCAGCAGCTTTTTAAGGGGGCAAGAGACCCAGTACTTC
CASSFLRGQETQYF
>-|TRBJ2-5|TRBV7-9|-
TGTGCCAGCAGCTTACCTGAAGACAGGCACCAAGAGACCCAGTACTTC
CASSLPEDRHQETQYF
>TRBD1|TRBJ1-1|TRBV27|-
TGTGCCAGCGCCAGACAGGGGGCCAACACTGAAGCTTTCTTT
CASARQGANTEAFF
>-|TRBJ2-5|TRBV9|-
TGTGCCAGCAGCGTAGGAACGGGGGAGACCCAGTACTTC
CASSVGTGETQYF
>-|TRBJ1-2|TRBV27|once
TGTGCCAGCAGTTCCCGGAGAGATCGAGCTAACTATGGCTACACCTTC
CASSSRRDRANYGYTF
>-|TRBJ2-7|TRBV7-9|-
TGTGCCAGCAGCTTAGTGGGGCACGAGCAGTACTTC
CASSLVGHEQYF
>TRBD2|TRBJ2-2|TRBV9|-
TGTGCCAGCAGCGCCACTAGCGGGAGGGCCGCGGGGGAGCTGTTTTTT
CASSATSGRAAGELFF
>-|TRBJ2-3|TRBV9|-
TGTGCCAGCAGCTTCGGAGTGAGCGGGACAGATACGCAGTATTTT
CASSFGVSGTDTQYF
>-|TRBJ1-1|TRBV7-8|-
TGTGCCAGCAGCTTAGTTGGGCTGTCGAACACTGAAGCTTTCTTT
CASSLVGLSNTEAFF
>TRBD2|TRBJ2-7|TRBV28|-
TGTGCCAGCAGTTCCCGGGGGGGGGCTTACTACGAGCAGTACTTC
CASSSRGGAYYEQYF
>-|TRBJ2-5|TRBV14|once
TGTGCCAGCAGCCAAGATCTAGGAGAGACCCAGTACTTC
CASSQDLGETQYF
>-|TRBJ2-3|TRBV13|-
TGTGCCAGCAGCTTCCGGGTTAAAGATACGCAGTATTTT
CASSFRVKDTQYF
>TRBD1|TRBJ2-1|TRBV7-9|-
TGTGCCAGCAACCCCCTTGAGGGACAGGATTACAATGAGCAGTTCTTC
CASNPLEGQDYNEQFF